The 21 T cell receptor beta chains in this list originate from one sample, sequenced in a study of OX40 agonist ivuxolimab in advanced cancers. Libraries were prepared by immunoSEQ multiplex PCR; TCRdb keeps only in-frame clonotypes and omits some of them. The table records some 75,000 clones, approximately 83% of them present only once. Sequencing used CD4+ or CD8+ T cells sorted from blood, obtained in a trial of the OX40 agonist ivuxolimab. These receptors came from an adult with an advanced solid tumor such as melanoma, head and neck, liver or kidney cancer.

The CDR3 nucleotides are TGTGCCAGCAGCGCCAGGGGAAACACTGAAGCTTTCTTT. Residues: CASSARGNTEAFF. J is TRBJ1-1 and V is TRBV9, with TRBD1 as a possible D gene (6 bases). Trimming shortened V by 3 bases and J by 2 bases, and 8 bases separated the two germline ends. CDR3 length equals 13 residues. CDR1 is SGDLS, CDR2 YYNGEE, per germline.

The rearrangement uses TRBV7-2 and TRBJ2-7; the match to TRBD1 covers 12 bases. Germline V CDR1 and CDR2: SGHTA, FQGNSA. This CDR3 has 16 amino acids. V shed 2 bases and J 6 bases; nucleotides not matched to a gene: 8. The CDR3 nucleotides are TGTGCCAGCAGCTTACACACCGGGACAGGGGGCAGCGAGCAGTACTTC. This codes for CASSLHTGTGGSEQYF.

This rearrangement joins TRBV5-3 to TRBJ2-7; 8 positions match TRBD1. TRBV5-3 counts as an open reading frame of uncertain function. The trim removed 4 bases at V and 6 bases at J, leaving 24 bases unmatched. CDR3 length equals 19 residues. The chain's CDR3 is CARSPMINPRDRTVPEQYF. In DNA, the CDR3 is TGTGCCAGAAGCCCAATGATCAACCCCCGGGACAGGACGGTTCCCGAGCAGTACTTC.

The rearrangement joins TRBV6-1 to TRBJ2-5; perhaps TRBD1 as D (6 bases). CDR3 size: 16 residues. Germline values: CDR1 MNHNS, CDR2 SASEGT. V was shortened by 4 bases and J by 4 bases, with 19 bases between the two germline ends. DNA for the CDR3: TGTGCCAGCAGTGGGGGGCGTGAGGTTTCGGTAGAGACCCAGTACTTC. Protein sequence: CASSGGREVSVETQYF.

This chain connects TRBV19 to TRBJ1-1, with D uncertain. The germline V and J ends were trimmed by 5 bases and 12 bases, with 19 bases remaining between them. CDR1 is LNHDA and CDR2 is SQIVND in the germline V gene (reference sequence). The CDR3 length is 13 residues. CDR3 amino acids: CASSQPPKRLSFF. CDR3 DNA: TGTGCCAGTAGTCAGCCCCCAAAAAGGTTGTCTTTCTTT.

This chain joins TRBV20-1 and TRBJ2-5; tentative D call: TRBD1 (6 bases). Germline lookup yields CDR1 DFQATT and CDR2 SNEGSKA (reference sequence). The CDR3 loop spans 11 amino acids. V lost 4 bases, J lost 10 bases, and 13 bases lay in between. CDR3 bases: TGCAGTGCTATTTTCAGGGGCCGCCAGTACTTC. It translates to CSAIFRGRQYF.

The rearrangement uses TRBV21-1 and TRBJ2-5; no DNA check was done on the table's D call, TRBD1. TRBV21-1 is noted as a pseudogene. The CDR3 runs to 15 residues. The CDR3 region is CASSTDRGLQETQYF. The CDR3 DNA sequence: TGTGCCAGCAGCACTGACAGGGGTCTCCAAGAGACCCAGTACTTC.

The chain employs TRBV7-8 and TRBJ1-1, with D possibly being TRBD1 (6 bases). Germline V gene lookup returns CDR1 SGHVS and CDR2 FQNEAQ. CDR3 length equals 13 residues. The ends were cut back, 8 bases at V and 10 bases at J, with 20 bases in the middle. DNA of the CDR3: TGTGCCAGCTCCCCCGGGGGGCGCCGAGGAGCTTTCTTT. Translating gives CASSPGGRRGAFF.

The chain combines TRBV11-2 with TRBJ1-1; possible D gene TRBD1, 5 bases. V lost 0 bases to trimming and J lost 0 bases, with 17 bases between them. The length of the CDR3 is 18 residues. Germline loops: CDR1 SGHAT, CDR2 FQNNGV. In DNA form, the CDR3 reads TGTGCCAGCAGCTTAGATCCTATAGGGGCCGTTATGAACACTGAAGCTTTCTTT. This encodes CASSLDPIGAVMNTEAFF.

V and J are TRBV2 and TRBJ1-2; D is undetermined. Per germline, CDR1 SNHLY and CDR2 FYNNEI. With 2 bases removed from V and 0 bases from J, the gap between germline ends came to 7 bases. The CDR3 consists of 14 residues. The CDR3: CASSESRANYGYTF. The CDR3 bases are TGTGCCAGCAGTGAATCGAGGGCTAACTATGGCTACACCTTC.

A single count supports this clone. This chain connects TRBV10-3 to TRBJ1-4, with D unclear. Trimming removed 10 bases at V and 10 bases at J, with 22 bases between. The V gene's germline CDR1 is ENHRY and CDR2 SYGVKD. CDR3 size: 14 residues. The CDR3 nucleotides are TGTGCCACCAAAACCGACGACAAGTCCTTAAAACTGTTTTTT. It yields the protein CATKTDDKSLKLFF.

The chain has TRBV5-6 and TRBJ2-7, with D perhaps given as TRBD1 or TRBD2 (5 bases each). The CDR3 is 15 residues long. Trimming stripped 4 bases from V and 5 bases from J, with 19 bases between. Germline V gene sequence: CDR1 SGHDT, CDR2 YYEEEE. CDR3 nucleotides: TGTGCCAGCAGCCTCAGCCTGGGGACCGGGGACGAGCAGTACTTC. Translated: CASSLSLGTGDEQYF.

The rearrangement joins TRBV5-1 to TRBJ2-2; D is ambiguous. The CDR3 contains 15 residues. Germline V gives CDR1 SGHRS, CDR2 YFSETQ. Trimming removed 1 base at V and 6 bases at J, with 13 bases between. CDR3 amino acids: CASSLTRIESGELFF. The CDR3 DNA sequence: TGCGCCAGCAGCTTGACCAGGATTGAATCCGGGGAGCTGTTTTTT.

The chain has TRBV5-6 and TRBJ1-3, with D maybe TRBD1 (5 bases). CDR3 length: 16 amino acids. Germline-derived CDR1 and CDR2 are SGHDT and YYEEEE. V was trimmed by 1 base and J by 2 bases, leaving 13 bases between them. CDR3 in amino acids: CASSLLGGSPGNTIYF. The DNA of the CDR3 is TGTGCCAGCAGCTTGTTGGGGGGATCCCCTGGAAACACCATATATTTT. Together with reference TRBV5-6 and TRBJ1-3, the CDR3 gives the full variable domain: DAGVTQSPTHLIKTRGQQVTLRCSPKSGHDTVSWYQQALGQGPQFIFQYYEEEERQRGNFPDRFSGHQFPNYSSELNVNALLLGDSALYLCASSLLGGSPGNTIYFGEGSWLTVV.

The CDR3 DNA follows: TGTGCCAGCAGCTTGGATCGGCTAGCGCACTCCTACGAGCAGTACTTC. Protein sequence: CASSLDRLAHSYEQYF. This sequence joins TRBV7-4 and TRBJ2-7; weak D call: TRBD2 (6 bases). The CDR3 totals 16 residues. Germline V CDR1 and CDR2: SGHVT, SQSDAQ. V shed 3 bases and J shed 0 bases, with 15 bases lying between them.

This chain joins TRBV5-4 and TRBJ1-3; D might be TRBD1 (6 bases). Between the trimmed V and J ends, which lost 9 bases and 2 bases, there was a span of 15 bases. The CDR3 is made up of 14 amino acids. The germline V gene encodes CDR1 SGHNT and CDR2 YYREEE (reference sequence). CDR3 coding DNA: TGTGCCACCCAGGGAGGGGGGACTGGAAACACCATATATTTT. Protein: CATQGGGTGNTIYF.

CDR3 DNA sequence: TGTGCCAGCAGCTTAATTTCCGGGACTAGCGGGATCCCATCGAACTACGAGCAGTACTTC. The encoded protein is CASSLISGTSGIPSNYEQYF. This rearrangement joins TRBV5-8 to TRBJ2-7; 13 bases agree with TRBD2. The CDR3 has 20 residues. J lost 3 bases, V lost 2 bases, and 17 bases had no gene match. Germline CDR1 is SGHTS and CDR2 is YDEGEE.

The rearrangement joins TRBV19 to TRBJ1-1; no clear D. The ends were cut back, 6 bases at V and 6 bases at J, with 14 bases in the middle. Germline V gene lookup returns CDR1 LNHDA and CDR2 SQIVND (reference sequence). CDR3 length: 13 amino acids. The CDR3 spells CASSLTVGPEAFF. The DNA of the CDR3 is TGTGCCAGTAGCCTTACAGTAGGCCCTGAAGCTTTCTTT.

The chain links TRBV9 to TRBJ1-1, with no clear D. The CDR3 loop spans 15 amino acids. V was trimmed by 3 bases and J by 4 bases, leaving 16 bases between them. Germline V gene sequence: CDR1 SGDLS, CDR2 YYNGEE. This CDR3 is CASSDLLGMGTEAFF. In nucleotides, the CDR3 is TGTGCCAGCAGCGATCTGCTCGGGATGGGCACTGAAGCTTTCTTT.

The chain combines TRBV6-4 with TRBJ2-7, with 7 bases aligning to TRBD2. Germline CDR1 reads MRHNA; CDR2 reads SNTAGT. CDR3 length equals 12 residues. Losses at the gene ends were 6 bases for V and 5 bases for J; bases not matched to a gene: 4. The DNA for the CDR3 is TGTGCCAGCAGCGGGACTATCCACGAGCAGTACTTC. This gives the protein CASSGTIHEQYF.

This chain uses TRBV7-3 with TRBJ2-7; the D is unclear. The CDR3 loop spans 14 amino acids. The V gene lost 1 base and the J gene lost 1 base, with 8 bases spanning the gap. Germline values: CDR1 SGHTA, CDR2 FQGTGA. CDR3 coding DNA: TGTGCCAGCAGCTTAAACGGGCCATCCTACGAGCAGTACTTC. Residues: CASSLNGPSYEQYF.